The T cell receptor (beta chain) described here comes from a study of Tregs in tolerant kidney transplant recipients. Study observations and caveats: Expanding Tregs on activated donor B cells appeared to best identify donor-specific TCRbeta clones. Tolerant patients' donor-specific Tregs expanded beyond overall Tregs, suggesting antigen-driven growth. Nucleotide sequences could not be compared across some patients' samples due to primer changes.

Produced via immunoSEQ multiplex PCR; TCRdb's table is partial and in-frame only. This repertoire includes tens of thousands of clones. Thawed PBMCs were FACS-sorted into unstimulated CD4+CD25+CD127- regulatory T cells, CD4+CD25- non-regulatory cells, CD4 and CD8 cells. Regarding this clone: The antigen is undetermined. The CDR3 goes on 3 residues after the read ends, and that part is filled in from the germline J gene.

The germline CDR1 and CDR2 sequences are DFQATT and SNEGSKA (reference sequence). The CDR3 length is 15 residues. The V end lost 8 bases, the J end lost 1 base, and 18 bases lay between the germline ends. The rearrangement links TRBV20-1 to TRBJ2-4; tentatively, D is TRBD2 (5 bases). This specimen consisted of CD8+ T cells from blood, obtained before the transplant. The TCR comes from a human donor who received a combined kidney and bone marrow transplant. Partial CDR3 DNA: TGCAGTCTAGCCCGTCACCCTGGGGCCAAAAACATT. Translation gives CSLARHPGAKNI. The full CDR3 is CSLARHPGAKNIQYF.